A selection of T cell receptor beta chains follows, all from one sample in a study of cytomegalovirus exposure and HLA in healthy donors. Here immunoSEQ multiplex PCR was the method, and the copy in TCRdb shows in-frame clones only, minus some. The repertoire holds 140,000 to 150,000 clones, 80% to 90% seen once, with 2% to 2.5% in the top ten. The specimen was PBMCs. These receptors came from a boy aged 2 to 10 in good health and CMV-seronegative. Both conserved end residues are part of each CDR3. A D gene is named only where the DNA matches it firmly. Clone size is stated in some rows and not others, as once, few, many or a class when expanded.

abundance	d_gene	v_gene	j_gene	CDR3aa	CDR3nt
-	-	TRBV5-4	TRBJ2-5	CASSLLASETQYF	TGTGCCAGCAGCTTACTAGCTTCGGAGACCCAGTACTTC
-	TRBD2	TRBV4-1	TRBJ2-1	CASRRTSGTEQFF	TGCGCCAGCAGGCGGACTAGCGGGACTGAGCAGTTCTTC
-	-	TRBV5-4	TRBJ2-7	CASSPGDSGYEQYF	TGTGCCAGCAGCCCGGGGGACAGTGGCTACGAGCAGTACTTC
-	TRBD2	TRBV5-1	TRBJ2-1	CASSLISGINEQFF	TGCGCCAGCAGCTTGATTAGCGGGATAAATGAGCAGTTCTTC
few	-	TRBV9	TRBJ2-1	CASSVGKGGTYNEQFF	TGTGCCAGCAGCGTAGGAAAAGGCGGGACCTACAATGAGCAGTTCTTC
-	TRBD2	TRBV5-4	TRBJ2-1	CASSLGTSGGINEQFF	TGTGCCAGCAGCTTGGGGACTAGCGGGGGTATCAATGAGCAGTTCTTC
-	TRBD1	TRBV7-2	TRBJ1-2	CASSLAVDFRSHRGQGGYTF	TGTGCCAGCAGCTTAGCGGTTGATTTCCGATCCCACAGGGGGCAGGGCGGCTACACCTTC
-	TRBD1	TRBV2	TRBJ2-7	CASSRDRPYEQYF	TGTGCCAGCAGTCGGGACAGGCCCTACGAGCAGTACTTC
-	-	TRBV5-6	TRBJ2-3	CASSSLGRGGTDTQYF	TGTGCCAGCAGCTCCTTGGGGCGGGGCGGCACAGATACGCAGTATTTT
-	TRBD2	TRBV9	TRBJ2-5	CASSVAPGGGGETQYF	TGTGCCAGCAGCGTAGCACCGGGGGGAGGTGGGGAGACCCAGTACTTC
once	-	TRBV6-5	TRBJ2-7	CASSLTGTKIDEQYF	TGTGCCAGCAGTTTAACAGGGACGAAGATAGACGAGCAGTACTTC
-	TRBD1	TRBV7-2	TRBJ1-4	CASSHGTGLEKLFF	TGTGCCAGCAGCCACGGGACAGGTCTTGAAAAACTGTTTTTT
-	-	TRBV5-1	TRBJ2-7	CASSPDSLREQYF	TGCGCCAGCAGCCCGGACAGTCTTCGCGAGCAGTACTTC
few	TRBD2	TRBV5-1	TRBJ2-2	CASSPKRGVVDTGELFF	TGCGCCAGCAGCCCCAAGCGGGGGGTAGTAGACACCGGGGAGCTGTTTTTT
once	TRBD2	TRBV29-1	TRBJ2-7	CSAGGTSGRAVYEQYF	TGCAGCGCCGGAGGGACTAGCGGGAGGGCCGTCTACGAGCAGTACTTC
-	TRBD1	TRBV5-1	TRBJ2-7	CASSPDREFYEQYF	TGCGCCAGCAGCCCGGACAGGGAGTTCTACGAGCAGTACTTC
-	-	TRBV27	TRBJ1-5	CASSFMGRGNQPQHF	TGTGCCAGCAGTTTTATGGGGCGAGGCAATCAGCCCCAGCATTTT
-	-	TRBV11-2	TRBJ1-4	CASSNRDNEKLFF	TGTGCCAGCAGTAACAGGGATAATGAAAAACTGTTTTTT
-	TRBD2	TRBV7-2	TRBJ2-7	CASRYSGRGSYEQYF	TGTGCCAGCAGATATAGCGGGAGGGGGTCCTACGAGCAGTACTTC
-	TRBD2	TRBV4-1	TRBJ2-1	CASSHWTSGRAQDNEQFF	TGCGCCAGCAGCCACTGGACTAGCGGGAGGGCGCAAGACAATGAGCAGTTCTTC
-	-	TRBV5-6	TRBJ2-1	CASNRHLEQFF	TGTGCCAGCAATCGACACCTCGAGCAGTTCTTC
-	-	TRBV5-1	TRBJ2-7	CASGHRSVGNEQYF	TGCGCCAGCGGCCACAGGTCAGTGGGTAACGAGCAGTACTTC
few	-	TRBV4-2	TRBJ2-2	CASSPRAGELAGELFF	TGTGCCAGCAGCCCCAGGGCAGGGGAGTTGGCCGGGGAGCTGTTTTTT
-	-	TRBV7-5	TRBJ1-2	CVRSLREKRYGYTF	TGTGTCAGAAGCCTCCGGGAGAAACGCTATGGCTACACCTTC
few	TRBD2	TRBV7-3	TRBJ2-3	CASSLISSGGPDTQYF	TGTGCCAGCAGCTTAATTTCTAGCGGGGGCCCAGATACGCAGTATTTT
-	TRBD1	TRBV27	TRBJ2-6	CASSSPNRGSQIYSGANVLTF	TGTGCCAGCAGCTCCCCTAACAGGGGCAGTCAAATATACTCTGGGGCCAACGTCCTGACTTTC
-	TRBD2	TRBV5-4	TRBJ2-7	CASSVYLAGEQYF	TGTGCCAGCAGCGTCTATCTAGCGGGCGAGCAGTACTTC
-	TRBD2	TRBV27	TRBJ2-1	CASRSGRTSGRAVGHEQFF	TGTGCCAGCAGATCAGGGCGGACTAGCGGGAGGGCCGTCGGCCATGAGCAGTTCTTC
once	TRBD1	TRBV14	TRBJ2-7	CASSQASWTGAEEQYF	TGTGCCAGCAGCCAAGCTTCTTGGACAGGGGCTGAGGAGCAGTACTTC
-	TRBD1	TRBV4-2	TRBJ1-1	CASSQDRGPVNTEAFF	TGTGCCAGCAGCCAAGATAGGGGGCCTGTCAACACTGAAGCTTTCTTT
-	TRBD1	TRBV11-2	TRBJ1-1	CASSLRTGRGTEAFF	TGTGCCAGCAGCCTCAGGACAGGGAGAGGCACTGAAGCTTTCTTT
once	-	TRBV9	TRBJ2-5	CASSAREHETQYF	TGTGCCAGCAGCGCGCGGGAACACGAGACCCAGTACTTC
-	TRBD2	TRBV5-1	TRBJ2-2	CASSTGLAGGTGELFF	TGCGCCAGCAGCACCGGGCTAGCGGGGGGCACCGGGGAGCTGTTTTTT
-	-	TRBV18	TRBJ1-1	CASSTIDTNTEAFF	TGTGCCAGCTCAACGATCGACACGAACACTGAAGCTTTCTTT
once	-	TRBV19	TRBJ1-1	CASRSGQLGLNTEAFF	TGTGCCAGTAGGTCCGGACAGTTGGGGCTGAACACTGAAGCTTTCTTT
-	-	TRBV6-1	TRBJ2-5	CASRGDSGARTQYF	TGTGCCAGCAGAGGAGATAGCGGAGCGAGGACCCAGTACTTC
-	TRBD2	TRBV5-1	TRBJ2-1	CASNLAGRDEQFF	TGCGCCAGCAATCTAGCGGGTAGGGATGAGCAGTTCTTC
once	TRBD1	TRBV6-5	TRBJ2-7	CASSYPGQDEQYF	TGTGCCAGCAGTTACCCCGGACAGGACGAGCAGTACTTC
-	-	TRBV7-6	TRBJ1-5	CASSLVAGNGQPQHF	TGTGCCAGCAGCTTAGTAGCGGGGAATGGGCAGCCCCAGCATTTT
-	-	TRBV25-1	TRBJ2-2	CASSEYQEGNTGELFF	TGTGCCAGCAGTGAATATCAGGAGGGGAACACCGGGGAGCTGTTTTTT
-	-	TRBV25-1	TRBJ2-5	CASSESGQNLGAQYF	TGTGCCAGCAGTGAATCTGGACAGAATCTCGGAGCCCAGTACTTC